Presented here are 2 T cell receptor beta chains from one specimen sequenced in a study of blood T cell repertoires in COVID-19. The data were produced by immunoSEQ multiplex PCR, yet TCRdb's version contains in-frame clones alone and is incomplete. This sample yields around 15,000 clones, of which about 78% are seen a single time; around 15% belongs to the top ten. The sequenced material came from peripheral blood. These receptors all come from a human donor in a cohort sampled during active COVID-19.

This clone was found a few times. The chain joins TRBV5-6 to TRBJ2-1; D unclear. The CDR3 is made up of 16 amino acids. Trimming shortened V by 4 bases and J by 0 bases, and 14 bases separated the two germline ends. The germline V gene encodes CDR1 SGHDT and CDR2 YYEEEE. CDR3 in amino acids: CASSLGSAGSYNEQFF. The CDR3 region has the DNA TGTGCCAGCAGCCTGGGCTCGGCAGGCTCCTACAATGAGCAGTTCTTC.

The chain couples TRBV3-1 (or the pseudogene TRBV3-2) to TRBJ2-7, with D tentatively TRBD1 (6 bases). V lost 6 bases to trimming and J lost 7 bases, with 13 bases between them. CDR1 is LGHDT, CDR2 YNNKEL, per germline (reference sequence). This CDR3 is 12 amino acids long. The CDR3 here is CASSQTGWEQYF. CDR3 nucleotide sequence: TGTGCCAGCAGTCAAACAGGGTGGGAGCAGTACTTC.